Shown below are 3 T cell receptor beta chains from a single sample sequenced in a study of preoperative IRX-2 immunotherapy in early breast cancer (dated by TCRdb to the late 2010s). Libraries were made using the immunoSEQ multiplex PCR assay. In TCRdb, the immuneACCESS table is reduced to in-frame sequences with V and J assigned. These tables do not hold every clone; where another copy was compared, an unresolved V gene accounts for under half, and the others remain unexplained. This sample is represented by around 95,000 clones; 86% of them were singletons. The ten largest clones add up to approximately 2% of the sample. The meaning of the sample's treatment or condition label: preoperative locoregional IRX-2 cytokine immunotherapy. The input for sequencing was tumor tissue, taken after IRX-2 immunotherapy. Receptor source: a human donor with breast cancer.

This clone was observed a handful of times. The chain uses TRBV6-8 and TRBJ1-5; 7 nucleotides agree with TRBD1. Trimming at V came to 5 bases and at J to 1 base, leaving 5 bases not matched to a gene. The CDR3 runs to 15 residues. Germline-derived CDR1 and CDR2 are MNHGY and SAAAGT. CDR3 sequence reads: CASSRQGTSNQPQHF. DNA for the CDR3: TGTGCCAGCAGTCGACAGGGAACGAGCAATCAGCCCCAGCATTTT.

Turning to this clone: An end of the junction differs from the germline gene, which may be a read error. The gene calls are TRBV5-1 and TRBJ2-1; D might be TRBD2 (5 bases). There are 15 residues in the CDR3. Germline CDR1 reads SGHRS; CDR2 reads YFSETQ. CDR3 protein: CASNLGRGVNNEQFF. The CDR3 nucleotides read TGCGCCAGCAACTTGGGCCGGGGAGTAAACAATGAGCAGTTCTTC.

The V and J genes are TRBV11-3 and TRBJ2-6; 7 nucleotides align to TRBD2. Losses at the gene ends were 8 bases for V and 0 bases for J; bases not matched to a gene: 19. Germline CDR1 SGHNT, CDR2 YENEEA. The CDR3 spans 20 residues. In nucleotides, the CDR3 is TGTGCCAGCGGCCCCTGGGGGGGGGACGGACGCTACTCTGGGGCCAACGTCCTGACTTTC. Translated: CASGPWGGDGRYSGANVLTF.